What follows is one T cell receptor (beta chain) and its context. Antigen specificity is unknown. This sample stems from a study of liver allograft versus peripheral blood T cells. Study as a whole: Recipients' peripheral blood supplied the T cell receptor repertoires against which those in transplanted livers were compared. Overall study findings and caveats: A difference was reportedly observed between T cell receptor repertoires inside liver allografts and those in peripheral blood.

A single record per CDR3 protein comes from TCRdb applying MiXCR to the reads. The sample contains around 15,000 distinct CDR3 sequences, roughly a fifth of which appear only once. The CDR3 loop spans 12 amino acids. Trimming cost V 7 bases and J 15 bases, with 19 bases left between them. The V gene's germline CDR1 is MDHEN and CDR2 SYDVKM. This receptor was identified in a human patient who had a liver transplant. The T cells may come from the graft donor. This sequence joins TRBV28 and TRBJ2-1; either TRBD1 or TRBD2 may supply D (5 bases each). The CDR3 DNA reads TGTGCCAGCACCCAACCCGGGACCTGGGTGTTCTTC. This encodes CASTQPGTWVFF.